The present TCR beta chain was sequenced within a study of blood T cell repertoires in COVID-19. Clones were read by immunoSEQ multiplex PCR, and TCRdb kept only the in-frame ones, dropping some. The data show 55,000 to 60,000 clones, approximately 84% seen once. Germline V gene data show CDR1 as LGHNT and CDR2 as FRNRAP. The CDR3 is made up of 17 amino acids. Between the trimmed V and J ends, which lost 4 bases and 1 base, there was a span of 19 bases. Sequencing input: peripheral blood. The V call is TRBV12-5, the J call TRBJ1-1; D unresolved. The TCR originated in a man between 65 and 85 years old with active COVID-19. The CDR3 protein is CASGSLTAGGSNTEAFF. The CDR3 region has the DNA TGTGCTAGTGGTTCTCTCACGGCAGGAGGGTCGAACACTGAAGCTTTCTTT.